This T cell receptor beta chain was identified in a study of T cell changes during pregnancy in multiple sclerosis. Per the germline V gene, CDR1 is MGHRA and CDR2 is YSYEKL. The CDR3 is made up of 13 amino acids. V was pared by 6 bases and J by 4 bases, with 10 bases between. Libraries were prepared by immunoSEQ multiplex PCR; TCRdb keeps only in-frame clonotypes and omits some of them. Of some 97,000 clones in the sample, about 90% were seen once. Here the sequenced sample was peripheral blood, taken after pregnancy. The chain is built from TRBV4-1 and TRBJ1-5; D might be TRBD1 (5 bases). The source is a female donor with multiple sclerosis, enrolled in a pregnancy study. Here the CDR3 reads CASSPGTNQPQHF. The CDR3 DNA reads TGCGCCAGCAGTCCGGGGACTAATCAGCCCCAGCATTTT.